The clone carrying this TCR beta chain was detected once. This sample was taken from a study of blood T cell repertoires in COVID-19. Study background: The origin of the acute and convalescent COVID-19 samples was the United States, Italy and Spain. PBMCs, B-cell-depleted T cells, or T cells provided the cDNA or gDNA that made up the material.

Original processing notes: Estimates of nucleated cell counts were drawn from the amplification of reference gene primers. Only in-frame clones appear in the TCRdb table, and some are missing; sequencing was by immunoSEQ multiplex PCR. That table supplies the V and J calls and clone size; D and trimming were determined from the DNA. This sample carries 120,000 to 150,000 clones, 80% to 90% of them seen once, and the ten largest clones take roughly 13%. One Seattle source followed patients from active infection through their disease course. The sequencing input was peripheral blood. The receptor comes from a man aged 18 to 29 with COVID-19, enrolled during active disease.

The DNA for the CDR3 is TGTGCCAGTAGTATACCTTCCAACTTTGATTTCAAAAACATTCAGTACTTC. Translation: CASSIPSNFDFKNIQYF. The genes are TRBV19 and TRBJ2-4; D is uncertain. V was trimmed by 2 bases and J by 3 bases, leaving 17 bases between them. Germline loops: CDR1 LNHDA, CDR2 SQIVND (reference sequence). The length of the CDR3 is 17 residues.